These T cell receptor beta chains were read from a single sample in a study of neurological immune-mediated disorders. TCRdb re-called the 5' RACE reads through MiXCR, storing one row per CDR3 protein. Counted here are about 59,000 distinct CDR3 sequences, over 9.5% occurring once; the ten biggest clones make up around a tenth. The specimen sequenced was PBMCs. The receptors were sampled from a woman in her sixties with HTLV-1-associated myelopathy (HAM/TSP). Both conserved end residues are part of each CDR3.

V	CDR3
TRBV12-3/TRBV12-4	CASSNSYEQYF
TRBV11-2	CASSSPTGRVGTGELFF
TRBV5-1	CASSPTGSATNEKLFF
TRBV7-2	CASSRTSGSRDIQYF
TRBV11-2	CASSLYPGEHNEKLFF
TRBV3-1	CASSPEYGEQYF
TRBV20-1	CSAFGTVKTEAFF
TRBV5-1	CASSSGLAGSYEQYF
TRBV12-3/TRBV12-4	CASSFASYEQYF
TRBV12-5	CASGILDSYNYGYTF
TRBV7-2	CASSLKQGFGYEQYF
TRBV9	CASSVGQGSYNEQFF
TRBV15	CATSRENVRAPLAKNIQYF
TRBV7-2	CASSLPGGRGETQYF
TRBV5-1	CASSPSHQETQYF
TRBV27	CASRERAGARDEQYF
TRBV18	CASSPLAGVYDQYF
TRBV20-1	CSARERLAGDNEVEQFF
TRBV4-1	CASSQARGDSYNEQFF
TRBV20-1	CSARSGTMNTEAFF
TRBV6-1	CASSEGRLDEQYF
TRBV28	CASSTSLYEQYF
TRBV20-1	CSATSRTGPVYNEQFF
TRBV4-2	CASSEGQGDSPLHF
TRBV6-5	CASSYGARGLGGYTF
TRBV6-1	CASSGIEGGLREQYF
TRBV5-1	CASSLGGTGSYEQYF
TRBV9	CASSVGGGPETQYF
TRBV5-1	CASSPFPSSYNEQFF
TRBV7-8	CASSHISGRHEQYF
TRBV6-2/TRBV6-3	CASTLQGRTEAFF
TRBV7-2	CASSSPTSGNTYEQFF
TRBV7-2	CASSPGWEPVYEQYF
TRBV20-1	CSALVKGESQPQHF
TRBV11-2	CASTSGYTEAFF
TRBV7-8	CASSFRTDTQYF
TRBV6-5	CASSYSWGKDIQYF
TRBV5-1	CASSEGESSYNEQFF
TRBV25-1	CASSGFSGSSGNTIYF
TRBV5-1	CASSTGTGTDEQYF
TRBV11-2	CASSLEGLAGMEQYF
TRBV5-1	CASSSGTGGKETQYF
TRBV3-1	CASSQGGSLNTEAFF
TRBV29-1	CSVEKTGSYNEQFF
TRBV7-9	CASSRAGAGPDTQYF
TRBV20-1	CSASTIAGAPDMQYF
TRBV5-5	CASSFGFGGNSPLHF
TRBV12-3/TRBV12-4	CASSLDSFYGYTF
TRBV14	CASSQSPVEETQYF
TRBV5-6	CASRKQGAGDTQYF
TRBV5-1	CASRKTSPDTQYF
TRBV12-3/TRBV12-4	CAIDKAVNTGELFF
TRBV5-1	CASSLGYDGTAPNSPLHF
TRBV20-1	CSAPAPGGHSPLHF